The following is a T cell receptor (beta chain) sequence with its context. TCR beta chains were sequenced at survey level with immunoSEQ. The table came from immunoSEQ multiplex PCR; TCRdb's copy has only in-frame clones and leaves some out. The data show around 50,000 clones, with over 85% seen just once and about 10% held by the top ten. The CDR3 loop spans 14 amino acids. The V and J ends lost 1 base and 5 bases respectively, with 11 bases between them. Per the germline V gene, CDR1 is KGHDR and CDR2 is SFDVKD. The chain combines TRBV24-1 with TRBJ2-7; a weak D match, TRBD2 (5 bases). Source material: PBMCs. The receptor comes from a man aged 35 to 55 with rheumatoid arthritis. The chain's CDR3 is CATSDFSGGDEQYF. The DNA for the CDR3 is TGTGCCACCAGTGATTTCAGCGGTGGCGACGAGCAGTACTTC.